One and the same sample provided the 3 T cell receptor beta chains below, sequenced in a study of identical twins. TCRdb passed the 5' RACE reads through MiXCR, listing each CDR3 protein once. The profile shows approximately 490,000 distinct CDR3 sequences, around 20% of them singletons. These data were also filed under a second study, of yellow fever vaccine responses in identical twins.

Sequencing was done on a sample of CD4+ T cells sorted from blood. The source is a woman under 30 in good health.

The rearrangement uses TRBV10-3 and TRBJ2-7; TRBD1 aligns across 9 bases. The CDR3 length is 14 residues. V trimming: 0 bases; J trimming: 6 bases; junction bases outside the gene matches: 3. Germline CDR1 is ENHRY and CDR2 is SYGVKD. CDR3 sequence (DNA): TGTGCCATCAGTGAGTCAATGACAGGGGGCGAGCAGTACGTC. Translating it yields CAISESMTGGEQYV.

This clonotype was seen a handful of times. The chain has TRBV4-2 and TRBJ2-1, with TRBD2 matching over 11 bases. The CDR3 loop spans 17 amino acids. Germline CDR1 and CDR2: LGHNA and YNFKEQ. J gave up 4 bases and V 0 bases, and 5 bases lay outside the gene matches. The CDR3 sequence: CASSQDGLAGGYNEQFF. The CDR3 DNA follows: TGTGCCAGCAGCCAAGATGGGCTAGCGGGGGGTTACAATGAGCAGTTCTTC.

The J gene is TRBJ2-7, the V gene TRBV5-1, with no clear D. The V end lost 0 bases, the J end lost 2 bases, and 9 bases lay between the germline ends. Germline CDR1 SGHRS, CDR2 YFSETQ. The CDR3 is made up of 14 amino acids. The CDR3 is CASSLEDITYEQYF. CDR3 DNA: TGCGCCAGCAGCTTGGAAGACATTACCTACGAGCAGTACTTC.